These T cell receptor beta chains were read from a single sample in a study of cytomegalovirus exposure and HLA in healthy donors. This table comes from immunoSEQ multiplex PCR, and its TCRdb copy is limited to in-frame clones, with some not included. This table holds tens of thousands of clones, 10% found once. Sequencing input: PBMCs. Receptor source: a man in his sixties in good health and CMV-seropositive. Both conserved end residues are part of each CDR3.

TRBJ2-1	14	TRBV29-1	CSVEGRGYHRGQFF
TRBJ2-1	15	TRBV5-1	CASSLPLANYNEQFF
TRBJ2-1	14	TRBV5-1	CASSKPTGGDEQFF
TRBJ2-7	15	TRBV7-2	CASSLQGTSGYEQYF
TRBJ1-5	14	TRBV18	CASSPPGQNQPQHF
TRBJ2-2	18	TRBV7-6	CASSLFPSGGTNTGELFF
TRBJ2-5	15	TRBV7-2	CASSFVTGDEETQYF
TRBJ1-4	14	TRBV6-1	CASSLSSTNEKLFF
TRBJ2-7	15	TRBV7-6	CASSFGGGPTYEQYF
TRBJ2-7	13	TRBV14	CASSQDAGDEQYF
TRBJ2-1	16	TRBV18	CASSPPVGSSYNEQFF
TRBJ2-3	14	TRBV5-1	CASSAIRGADTQYF
NA	14	TRBV6-1	CASILDVSSYEQYF
TRBJ2-3	15	TRBV30	CAWSGRTGSRDTQYF
TRBJ1-2	16	TRBV5-1	CASSLASGQGFYGYTF
TRBJ1-1	16	TRBV5-1	CASSQRETWGVAEAFF
TRBJ1-2	13	TRBV7-3	CASSSGTAYGYTF
TRBJ2-6	13	TRBV29-1	CSATGSGANVLTF